This TCR beta chain derives from a study of early T cells in non-severe SARS-CoV-2 infection. Study at large: From unsorted whole blood, bulk RNA was sequenced, and the chains remained unpaired.

This clonotype was recorded a few times. Its specificity is not known. Unique molecular identifiers were affixed to single, distinct cDNA molecules. TCRdb reprocessed the 5' RACE reads with MiXCR, giving one entry per CDR3 protein. The data show roughly 67,000 distinct CDR3 sequences, roughly 10% seen once. General study points: The matching step, a VDJdb search, favored anti-spike CD8 responses and missed private and CD4 specificities.

Sequences were obtained from whole blood. This receptor was identified in an adult who was a healthcare worker with PCR-confirmed SARS-CoV-2 infection or an uninfected control (not recorded which).

CDR3 loop: CASSVALNYGYTF. CDR3 sequence (DNA): TGTGCCAGCAGCGTAGCCCTAAACTATGGCTACACCTTC. The chain has TRBV9 and TRBJ1-2; D is unresolved. Between the trimmed V and J ends, which lost 0 bases and 2 bases, there was a span of 5 bases. Germline loops: CDR1 SGDLS, CDR2 YYNGEE. The CDR3 runs 13 residues.